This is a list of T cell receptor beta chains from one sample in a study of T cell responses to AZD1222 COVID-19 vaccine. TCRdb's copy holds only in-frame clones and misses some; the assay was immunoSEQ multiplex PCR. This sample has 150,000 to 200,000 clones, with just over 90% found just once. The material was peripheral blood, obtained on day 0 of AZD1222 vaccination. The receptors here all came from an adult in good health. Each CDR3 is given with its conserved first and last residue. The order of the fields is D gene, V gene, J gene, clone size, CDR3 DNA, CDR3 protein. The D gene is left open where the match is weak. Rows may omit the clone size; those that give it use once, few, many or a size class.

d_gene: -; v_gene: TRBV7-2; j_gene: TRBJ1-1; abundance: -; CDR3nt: TGTGCCAGCAGCTCCACGGGATATAACACTGAAGCTTTCTTT; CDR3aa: CASSSTGYNTEAFF
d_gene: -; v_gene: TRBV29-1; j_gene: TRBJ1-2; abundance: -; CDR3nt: TGCAGCGAAGGGGACGGATACACCTTC; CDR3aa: CSEGDGYTF
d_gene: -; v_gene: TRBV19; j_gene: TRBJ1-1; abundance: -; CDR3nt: TGTGCCAGTAGTATAGGGATTCTGAACACTGAAGCTTTCTTT; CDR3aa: CASSIGILNTEAFF
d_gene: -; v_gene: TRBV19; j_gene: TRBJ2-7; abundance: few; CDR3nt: TGTGCCAGTAGTCTGGGACCCTCCTCCGAGCAGTACTTC; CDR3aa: CASSLGPSSEQYF
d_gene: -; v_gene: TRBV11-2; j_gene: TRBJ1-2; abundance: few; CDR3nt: TGTGCCAGCAGCTTATGGGGGCTATCCTTCGGCTACACCTTC; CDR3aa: CASSLWGLSFGYTF
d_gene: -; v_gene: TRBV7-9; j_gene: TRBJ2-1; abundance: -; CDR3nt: TGTGCCAGCAGCTTATATACTAGTTTGCCTGAGCAGTTCTTC; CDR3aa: CASSLYTSLPEQFF
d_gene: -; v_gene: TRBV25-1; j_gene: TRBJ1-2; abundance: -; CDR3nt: TGTGCCAGCAGTGTACAGGACTATGGCTACACCTTC; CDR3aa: CASSVQDYGYTF
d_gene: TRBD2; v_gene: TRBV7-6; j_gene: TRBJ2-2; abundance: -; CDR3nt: TGTGCCAGCAGCTTAGGTAGCGGGATCGCCGGGGAGCTGTTTTTT; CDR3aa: CASSLGSGIAGELFF
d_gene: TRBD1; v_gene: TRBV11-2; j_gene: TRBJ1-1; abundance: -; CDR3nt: TGTGCCAGCAGCCCACAGGGGATGGGCACTGAAGCTTTCTTT; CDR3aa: CASSPQGMGTEAFF
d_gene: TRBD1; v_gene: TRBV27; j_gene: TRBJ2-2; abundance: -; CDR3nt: TGTGCCAGCAGTGAATACAGGGGGCTCACCGGGGAGCTGTTTTTT; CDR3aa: CASSEYRGLTGELFF
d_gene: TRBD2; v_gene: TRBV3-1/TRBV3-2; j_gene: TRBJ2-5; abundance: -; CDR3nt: TGTGCCAGCAGCCAAGTGACTAGCGGGAGGGGGGAGACCCAGTACTTC; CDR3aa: CASSQVTSGRGETQYF
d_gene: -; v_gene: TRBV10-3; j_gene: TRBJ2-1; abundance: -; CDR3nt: TGTGCCATCAGTGAGTTTGGGGACGGTGAGCAGTTCTTC; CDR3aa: CAISEFGDGEQFF
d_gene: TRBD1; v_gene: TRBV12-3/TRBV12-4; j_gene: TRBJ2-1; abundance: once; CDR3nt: TGTGCCAGCAGCGAATACAGGGGCAATGAGCAGTTCTTC; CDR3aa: CASSEYRGNEQFF
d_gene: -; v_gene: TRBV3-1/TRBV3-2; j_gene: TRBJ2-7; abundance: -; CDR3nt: TGTGCCAGCAGCCAAGGTAGCGGCGCCTACGAGCAGTACTTC; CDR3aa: CASSQGSGAYEQYF
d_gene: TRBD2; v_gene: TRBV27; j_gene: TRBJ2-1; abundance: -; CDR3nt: TGTGCCAGCTCTGGGGGACTAGTCAGTGAGCAGTTCTTC; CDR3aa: CASSGGLVSEQFF
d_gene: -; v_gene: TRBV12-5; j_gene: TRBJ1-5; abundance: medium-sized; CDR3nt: TGTGCTAGTGGGTTGCGGGGTGTGGATCAGCCCCAGCATTTT; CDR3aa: CASGLRGVDQPQHF
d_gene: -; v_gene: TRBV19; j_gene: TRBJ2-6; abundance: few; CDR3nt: TGTGCCAGTAGTATGACTCAGGGTACTGGGGCCAACGTCCTGACTTTC; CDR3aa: CASSMTQGTGANVLTF
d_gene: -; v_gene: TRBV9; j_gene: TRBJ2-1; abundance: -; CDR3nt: TGTGCCAGCAGCGCCTATACCGGGGATGAGCAGTTCTTC; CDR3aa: CASSAYTGDEQFF
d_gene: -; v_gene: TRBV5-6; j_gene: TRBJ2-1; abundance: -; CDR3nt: TGTGCCAGCAGCTTGACCAGGACGGGAGCCTACAATGAGCAGTTCTTC; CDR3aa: CASSLTRTGAYNEQFF
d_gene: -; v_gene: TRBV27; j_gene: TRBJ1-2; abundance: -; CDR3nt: TGTGCCAGCCTTGACTTAGGAAACCCCTTAGGGGGCTACACCTTC; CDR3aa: CASLDLGNPLGGYTF
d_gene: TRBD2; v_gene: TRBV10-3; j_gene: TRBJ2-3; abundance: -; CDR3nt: TGTGCCTCCTCCCTCGGGGGAGGGCGGACAGATACGCAGTATTTT; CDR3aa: CASSLGGGRTDTQYF
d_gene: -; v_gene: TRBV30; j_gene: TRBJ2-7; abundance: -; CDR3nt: TGTGCCTGGAGGTCTGTCTACGAGCAGTACTTC; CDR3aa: CAWRSVYEQYF
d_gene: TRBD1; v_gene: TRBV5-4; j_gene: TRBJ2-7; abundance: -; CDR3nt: TGTGCCAGCAGCTTGGGGGGACAGGGGAACTACGAGCAGTACTTC; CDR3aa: CASSLGGQGNYEQYF
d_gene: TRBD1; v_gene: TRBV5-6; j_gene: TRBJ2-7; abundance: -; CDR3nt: TGTGCCAGCAGCCCATACAGGGGTTCATACGAGCAGTACTTC; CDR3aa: CASSPYRGSYEQYF
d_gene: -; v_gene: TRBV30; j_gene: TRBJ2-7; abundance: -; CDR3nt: TGTGCCTGGAGTGTCAGTTCCTACTACGAGCAGTACTTC; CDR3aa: CAWSVSSYYEQYF
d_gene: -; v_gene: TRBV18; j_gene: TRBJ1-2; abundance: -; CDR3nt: TGTGCCAGCTCACCACGAGTGGACTATGGCTACACCTTC; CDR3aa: CASSPRVDYGYTF
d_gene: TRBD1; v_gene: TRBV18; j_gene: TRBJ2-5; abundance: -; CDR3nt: TGTGCCAGCTCGCGGGACAGGGGGCGCGAGACCCAGTACTTC; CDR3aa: CASSRDRGRETQYF
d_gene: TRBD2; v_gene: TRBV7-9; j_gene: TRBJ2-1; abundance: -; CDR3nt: TGTGCCAGCAGCTCCCGATTAGCGGGAGATGGGATCTTC; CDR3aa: CASSSRLAGDGIF
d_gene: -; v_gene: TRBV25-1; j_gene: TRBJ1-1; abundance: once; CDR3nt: TGTGCCAGCAGTGGTCTGGGATCCACTGAAGCTTTCTTT; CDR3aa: CASSGLGSTEAFF
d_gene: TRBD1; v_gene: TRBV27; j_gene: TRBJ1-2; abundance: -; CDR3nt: TGTGCCAGCAGCCCGACAGGGAGAGGCTACACCTTC; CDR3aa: CASSPTGRGYTF
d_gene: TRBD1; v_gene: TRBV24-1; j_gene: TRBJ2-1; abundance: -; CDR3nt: TGTGCCACCAGTGCTCAGGCCGGGACAGGGGGCAATGAGCAGTTCTTC; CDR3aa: CATSAQAGTGGNEQFF
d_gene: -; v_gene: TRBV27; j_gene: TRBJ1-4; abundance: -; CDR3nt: TGTGCCAGCAGTCTCACGGGGGGGCAGCCTGAAAAACTGTTTTTT; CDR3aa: CASSLTGGQPEKLFF
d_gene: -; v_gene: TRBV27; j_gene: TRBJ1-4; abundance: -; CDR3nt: TGTGCCAGCCGTATACAGGGTGGGGATGAAAAACTGTTTTTT; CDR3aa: CASRIQGGDEKLFF
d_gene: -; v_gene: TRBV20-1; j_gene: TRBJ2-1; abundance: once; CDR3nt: TGCAGTGCTAGTTTTGCGGTTGATTACAATGAGCAGTTCTTC; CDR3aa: CSASFAVDYNEQFF
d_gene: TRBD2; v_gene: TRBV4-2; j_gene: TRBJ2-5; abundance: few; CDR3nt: TGTGCCAGCAGCCAAGGAGGATCCAGTAGCGGGAAGGAAGAGACCCAGTACTTC; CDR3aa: CASSQGGSSSGKEETQYF
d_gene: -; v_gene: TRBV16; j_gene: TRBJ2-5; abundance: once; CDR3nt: TGTGCCAGCAGCCCTGCAAGGGCCAAACAAGAGACCCAGTACTTC; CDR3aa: CASSPARAKQETQYF
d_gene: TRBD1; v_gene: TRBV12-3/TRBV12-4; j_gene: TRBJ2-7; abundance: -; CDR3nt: TGTGCCAGCAGTGGGGACAGCTACGAGCAGTACTTC; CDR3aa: CASSGDSYEQYF
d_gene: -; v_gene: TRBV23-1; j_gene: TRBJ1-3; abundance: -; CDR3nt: TGCGCCAGCAGTCAATCTCTCCAGATTTATAGACACACCATATATTTT; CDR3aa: CASSQSLQIYRHTIYF
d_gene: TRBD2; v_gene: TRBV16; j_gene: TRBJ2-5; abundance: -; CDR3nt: TGTGCCAGCAGCCAATTCTCGGGGGAGGGGCTGGAGACCCAGTACTTC; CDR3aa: CASSQFSGEGLETQYF
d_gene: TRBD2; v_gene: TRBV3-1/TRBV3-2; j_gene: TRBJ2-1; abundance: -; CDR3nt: TGTGCCAGCAGCCAATCATCACTAGCGGGAGGGCCTTACAATGAGCAGTTCTTC; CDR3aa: CASSQSSLAGGPYNEQFF
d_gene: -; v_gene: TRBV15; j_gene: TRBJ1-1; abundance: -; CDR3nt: TGTGCCACCAGCCCTCGACAGACCTTGATGAACACTGAAGCTTTCTTT; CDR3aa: CATSPRQTLMNTEAFF
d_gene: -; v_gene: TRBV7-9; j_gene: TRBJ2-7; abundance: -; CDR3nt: TGTGCCAGCAGCTTTGAAGCTACCTACGAGCAGTACTTC; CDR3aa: CASSFEATYEQYF
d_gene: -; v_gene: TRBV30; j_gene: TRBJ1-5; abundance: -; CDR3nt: TGTGCCTGGAGTGATGGCAATCAGCCCCAGCATTTT; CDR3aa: CAWSDGNQPQHF
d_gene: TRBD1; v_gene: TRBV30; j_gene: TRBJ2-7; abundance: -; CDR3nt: TGTGCCTGGGCCCCGGGACAGTCCTACGAGCAGTACTTC; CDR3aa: CAWAPGQSYEQYF
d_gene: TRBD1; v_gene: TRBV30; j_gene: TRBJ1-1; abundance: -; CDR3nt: TGTGCCTGGAGTGACGGGACAGAGGGGATGAACACTGAAGCTTTCTTT; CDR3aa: CAWSDGTEGMNTEAFF
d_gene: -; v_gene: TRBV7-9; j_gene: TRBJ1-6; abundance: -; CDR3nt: TGTGCCAGCAGCTTAAGCTCGGACTATTCACCCCTCCACTTT; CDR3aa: CASSLSSDYSPLHF
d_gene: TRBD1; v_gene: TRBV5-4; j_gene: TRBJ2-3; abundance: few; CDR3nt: TGTGCCAGCAGCTCAGGGGGACGGACCACAGATACGCAGTATTTT; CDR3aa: CASSSGGRTTDTQYF
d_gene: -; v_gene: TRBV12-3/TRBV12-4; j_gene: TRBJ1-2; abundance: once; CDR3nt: TGTGCCAGCAGGATGGGGCAGGGGTTGCGCTACACCTTC; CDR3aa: CASRMGQGLRYTF
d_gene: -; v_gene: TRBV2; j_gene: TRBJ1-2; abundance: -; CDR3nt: TGTGCCAGCAGTGAGTCCGGCTACACCTTC; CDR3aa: CASSESGYTF
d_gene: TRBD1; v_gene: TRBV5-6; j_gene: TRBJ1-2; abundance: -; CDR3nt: TGTGCCAGCAGCGACGGACAGGCATGGGAATATGGCTACACCTTC; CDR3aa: CASSDGQAWEYGYTF
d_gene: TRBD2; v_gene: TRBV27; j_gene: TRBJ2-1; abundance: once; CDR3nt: TGTGCCAGCAGAGTAGCGGGAGTTTTATACAATGAGCAGTTCTTC; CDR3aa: CASRVAGVLYNEQFF
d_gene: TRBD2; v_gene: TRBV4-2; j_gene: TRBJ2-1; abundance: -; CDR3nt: TGTGCCAGCAGCCAAGATTTCGGGGGGATTTTGGAAAAGGACTCCTACAATGAGCAGTTCTTC; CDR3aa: CASSQDFGGILEKDSYNEQFF
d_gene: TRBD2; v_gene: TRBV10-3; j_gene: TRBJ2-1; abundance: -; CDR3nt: TGTGCCATCAGTGAACTAGCGGACAATGAGCAGTTCTTC; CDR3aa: CAISELADNEQFF